A single sample gave rise to the 22 T cell receptor beta chains below, sequenced in a study of vaccination and CD4 T cells after COVID-19. The Oncomine TCR Beta short-read assay sequenced DNA from cultured CD4+ T cells. MiXCR, applied by TCRdb to the PCR reads, yields one record per CDR3 protein. Of some 15,000 distinct CDR3 sequences in the sample, over 30% are singletons; the top ten hold 15% to 20%. Noted treatment: roughly 10-day PBMC culture with coronavirus spike peptide pools or control peptides (ViraFEST assay). Their target antigens are unknown. Sequencing was carried out using cultured CD4+ T cells from blood. Receptors were obtained from a human donor with COVID-19.

This chain links TRBV13 with TRBJ2-3; 9 nucleotides align to TRBD2. The trim removed 5 bases at V and 5 bases at J, leaving 14 bases unmatched. The CDR3 is 17 residues long. The germline gives CDR1 PRHDT, CDR2 FYEKMQ (reference sequence). The CDR3 sequence: CASSGAFAGGPGDTQYF. DNA of the CDR3: TGTGCCAGCAGCGGGGCTTTCGCGGGGGGGCCTGGAGATACGCAGTATTTT.

This clonotype has just a few counts. The chain combines TRBV19 with TRBJ2-7; D is possibly TRBD1 or TRBD2 (5 bases each). Germline CDR1 and CDR2: LNHDA and SQIVND (reference sequence). The V gene lost 2 bases and the J gene lost 1 base, with 12 bases spanning the gap. CDR3 length: 15 amino acids. The CDR3 DNA follows: TGTGCCAGTAGTATATCCGGGACGGCTTCCTACGAGCAGTACTTC. Its translation: CASSISGTASYEQYF.

V gene TRBV7-3 combines with J gene TRBJ2-1; 7 bases align to TRBD2. This CDR3 is built from 17 residues. V shed 4 bases, J shed 15 bases, and the junction held 24 bases outside the gene matches. CDR1 is SGHTA and CDR2 is FQGTGA in the germline V gene. In DNA, the CDR3 is TGTGCCAGCAGCTGGGGGGAGGGGTTACCGCACAATGAGCAGCGGTTCTTC. Translation: CASSWGEGLPHNEQRFF.

The chain couples TRBV11-2 to TRBJ2-7, with 7 bases fitting TRBD1. The junction had 8 bases not matched to a gene; V was cut back by 4 bases and J by 2 bases. Germline-derived CDR1 and CDR2 are SGHAT and FQNNGV. This CDR3 is 15 amino acids long. Here the CDR3 DNA reads TGTGCCAGCAGCTCATACAGGGGATTGGCCTACGAGCAGTACTTC. Translation: CASSSYRGLAYEQYF.

The chain links TRBV18 to TRBJ1-1, with D tentatively TRBD1 (5 bases). CDR3 length equals 13 residues. Trimming stripped 1 base from V and 5 bases from J, with 8 bases between. Germline CDR1 KGHSH, CDR2 LQKENI. CDR3 sequence (DNA): TGTGCCAGCTCACCACAGGGGAGAACTGAAGCTTTCTTT. Protein product: CASSPQGRTEAFF.

In its sample, this clonotype is medium-sized. V usage is TRBV30 and J usage is TRBJ1-5; D possibly corresponds to TRBD1 (6 bases). Trimming cost V 0 bases and J 7 bases, with 13 bases left between them. Germline V gene sequence: CDR1 GTSNPN, CDR2 SVGIG (reference sequence). CDR3 size: 14 residues. CDR3 sequence reads: CAWSVSTGQQPQHF. In DNA form, the CDR3 reads TGTGCCTGGAGTGTATCGACAGGCCAACAGCCCCAGCATTTT. The whole variable domain, remainder taken from reference TRBV30 and TRBJ1-5, is SQTIHQWPATLVQPVGSPLSLECTVEGTSNPNLYWYRQAAGRGLQLLFYSVGIGQISSEVPQNLSASRPQDRQFILSSKKLLLSDSGFYLCAWSVSTGQQPQHFGDGTRLSIL.

The chain is built from TRBV6-1 and TRBJ1-1; D might be TRBD1 (6 bases). The CDR3 length is 14 residues. CDR1 MNHNS and CDR2 SASEGT come from the germline V gene. V dropped 4 bases and J dropped 1 base, with 10 bases sitting between them. In DNA, the CDR3 is TGTGCCAGCAGTGCAGTACAGGGGAACACTGAAGCTTTCTTT. Translated, it gives CASSAVQGNTEAFF.

This chain links TRBV27 with TRBJ1-1, with 10 bases lining up with TRBD1. Germline lookup yields CDR1 MNHEY and CDR2 SMNVEV (reference sequence). The trim removed 4 bases at V and 4 bases at J, leaving 9 bases unmatched. This CDR3 region has 16 residues. The DNA for the CDR3 is TGTGCCAGCAGTTATCTAGGGACAGGGGATTTCACTGAAGCTTTCTTT. Translating it yields CASSYLGTGDFTEAFF.

The chain links TRBV12-3 or TRBV12-4 to TRBJ1-5; the match to TRBD1 covers 7 bases. The V gene end was trimmed by 3 bases and the J gene end by 3 bases; junction bases not matched to a gene: 2. The CDR3 is 14 residues long. Here the CDR3 reads CASSFEGANQPQHF. In nucleotides, the CDR3 is TGTGCCAGCAGTTTCGAGGGGGCCAATCAGCCCCAGCATTTT.

This rearrangement joins TRBV6-1 to TRBJ2-7; the D gene could be TRBD1 or TRBD2 (7 bases each). CDR3 length: 14 residues. Trimming removed 6 bases at V and 2 bases at J, with 14 bases between. Germline V gives CDR1 MNHNS, CDR2 SASEGT. In DNA form, the CDR3 reads TGTGCCAGCAGGAGGGGGGGACAGACCTACGAGCAGTACTTC. Protein product: CASRRGGQTYEQYF.

In this sample, this clonotype turned up a few times. V is TRBV5-1 and J is TRBJ1-2; tentatively, D is TRBD1 (6 bases). The CDR3 runs to 13 residues. Germline CDR1 reads SGHRS; CDR2 reads YFSETQ. Trimming took 0 bases from V and 8 from J, leaving 11 bases between them. This CDR3 is CASSLEQGKGYTF. The CDR3 nucleotides are TGCGCCAGCAGCTTGGAACAGGGAAAGGGCTACACCTTC.

In its sample, this clonotype was seen a few times. The chain is built from TRBV30 and TRBJ1-2; D is unresolved. This CDR3 contains 15 residues. Trimming removed 2 bases from V and 7 bases from J, with 20 bases in between. Germline V gene lookup returns CDR1 GTSNPN and CDR2 SVGIG (reference sequence). The CDR3, as DNA: TGTGCCTGGAGTACTTATGGGCAGAGGGCCATTGGCTACACCTTC. Its protein product is CAWSTYGQRAIGYTF.

This clonotype showed up just a few times. This rearrangement joins TRBV4-3 to TRBJ2-7; D gene unclear. The CDR3 runs 16 residues. The germline CDR1 and CDR2 sequences are LGHNA and YSLEER. V was cut by 0 bases and J by 0 bases, with 12 bases left in between. The CDR3 loop is CASSQEGTLSSYEQYF. The CDR3 nucleotides are TGCGCCAGCAGCCAAGAAGGCACACTGAGCTCCTACGAGCAGTACTTC.

V is TRBV27 and J is TRBJ2-7, with TRBD1 identical over 11 bases. Looked up from germline, CDR1 is MNHEY and CDR2 is SMNVEV (reference sequence). The J segment lost 6 bases and the V segment lost 4 bases, leaving 11 bases of the junction unmatched. The CDR3 sequence is 16 residues long. Here the CDR3 reads CASSSRTGQGVAEQYF. CDR3 coding DNA: TGTGCCAGCAGTTCCCGAACGGGACAGGGGGTAGCCGAGCAGTACTTC.

This clonotype has a handful of counts. The V gene is TRBV20-1, the J gene TRBJ1-2; tentative D call: TRBD1 (5 bases). CDR1 and CDR2 (germline): DFQATT, SNEGSKA (reference sequence). The CDR3 is 13 amino acids. V lost 5 bases and J 4 bases, leaving 14 bases between the germline ends. The CDR3 protein is CSASLEGPYGYTF. CDR3 nucleotide sequence: TGCAGTGCTTCTCTAGAGGGGCCCTATGGCTACACCTTC.

This clonotype was counted a few times. This chain joins TRBV15 and TRBJ1-1; D possibly corresponds to TRBD1 (6 bases). With 0 bases removed from V and 7 bases from J, the gap between germline ends came to 15 bases. Germline lookup yields CDR1 LNHNV and CDR2 YYDKDF (reference sequence). The CDR3 totals 15 residues. The CDR3 protein is CATSREVGGADEAFF. Here the CDR3 DNA reads TGTGCCACCAGCAGAGAGGTCGGGGGGGCAGATGAAGCTTTCTTT.

This chain connects TRBV28 to TRBJ1-1, with D possibly matching TRBD1 (5 bases). Per the germline V gene, CDR1 is MDHEN and CDR2 is SYDVKM. Trimming stripped 8 bases from V and 2 bases from J, with 21 bases between. The CDR3 runs to 16 residues. CDR3 region: CASGFGGSRINTEAFF. The DNA of the CDR3 is TGTGCCAGCGGCTTTGGGGGGTCCCGGATAAACACTGAAGCTTTCTTT.

The CDR3 region is CASSLRGLRETQYF. Here the CDR3 DNA reads TGTGCCAGCTCACTTCGGGGGTTGCGGGAGACCCAGTACTTC. V usage is TRBV18 and J usage is TRBJ2-5, with D possibly matching TRBD2 (6 bases). Germline V gene lookup returns CDR1 KGHSH and CDR2 LQKENI. The germline V and J ends were trimmed by 4 bases and 5 bases, with 14 bases remaining between them. The length of the CDR3 is 14 residues.

CDR3 sequence: CSVGDRVDTEAFF. CDR3 DNA: TGCAGCGTTGGGGACAGGGTGGACACTGAAGCTTTCTTT. The chain links TRBV29-1 to TRBJ1-1; 9 nucleotides match TRBD1. The CDR3 length is 13 residues. V shed 4 bases and J 3 bases; nucleotides not matched to a gene: 3. The germline V gene has CDR1 SQVTM and CDR2 ANQGSEA.

The chain uses TRBV20-1 and TRBJ2-4; 13 bases are a match to TRBD2. Germline assignment: CDR1 DFQATT and CDR2 SNEGSKA (reference sequence). Trimming took 6 bases from V and 1 from J; bases not matched to a gene: 9. The CDR3 has 17 residues. CDR3 protein: CSATGTSGEGAKNIQYF. For the CDR3, the DNA is TGCAGTGCAACCGGGACTAGCGGGGAGGGGGCCAAAAACATTCAGTACTTC.

The rearrangement links TRBV7-3 to TRBJ2-2; D may be TRBD2 (6 bases). Germline V gene data show CDR1 as SGHTA and CDR2 as FQGTGA. The V end lost 7 bases, the J end lost 3 bases, and 12 bases lay between the germline ends. The CDR3 is made up of 14 amino acids. The CDR3 DNA follows: TGTGCCAGCAACTCGGGCGGGGACACCGGGGAGCTGTTTTTT. This codes for CASNSGGDTGELFF.

J is TRBJ2-7 and V is TRBV27, with D possibly matching TRBD1 (6 bases). The CDR3 runs 12 residues. Looked up from germline, CDR1 is MNHEY and CDR2 is SMNVEV (reference sequence). Trimming pared 5 bases from V and 10 bases from J, leaving 15 bases between. CDR3 sequence: CASSPLAGVQYF. The CDR3 DNA follows: TGTGCCAGCAGTCCACTGGCAGGGGTACAGTACTTC.